This TCR beta chain was found in a study of blood T cell repertoires in COVID-19. Study-wide background: Collection of acute and convalescent COVID-19 samples took place in the United States, Italy and Spain. PBMCs, B-cell-depleted T cells, or T cells were the source of the cDNA or gDNA that made up the material.

Methods used by the authors: The assay estimated nucleated cells by amplifying reference gene primers. The assay was immunoSEQ multiplex PCR, and TCRdb's table has in-frame clones only and misses some. The V and J calls and clone size are taken from that table; D and trimming were inferred from the DNA. Here the sample spans fewer than 100,000 clones, 65% to 90% being singletons. The CDR3 covers 16 residues. Trimming removed 4 bases from V and 5 bases from J; junction bases left unmatched: 13. CDR1 is SGHVS and CDR2 is FNYEAQ in the germline V gene. Material for sequencing was peripheral blood. The TCR was taken from a man in his fifties or sixties with acute or convalescent COVID-19. The rearrangement uses TRBV7-6 and TRBJ2-5, with TRBD1 identical over 7 bases. CDR3 DNA sequence: TGTGCCAGCAGCTACGGCCCGGGACAGAATTTGGAGACCCAGTACTTC. Amino acid sequence: CASSYGPGQNLETQYF.